This T cell receptor beta chain was sequenced in a study of kidney transplant recipient with SARS-CoV-2 infection. This clonotype occurred many times. The length of the CDR3 is 17 residues. TCRdb independently ran MiXCR on the reads; one entry per CDR3 protein. This sample has under 300,000 distinct CDR3 sequences, with about 28% found just once. This TCR was recovered from a male patient in his thirties who had COVID-19 and was a kidney transplant recipient. A subset of T cells may come from the graft donor. This specimen was a blood sample, taken at baseline and between days 110 and 120 from a kidney transplant recipient. V is TRBV8-2 and J is TRBJ2-6. TRBV8-2 constitutes a pseudogene. CDR3 nucleotides: TGTGGCAAGCAACCGAGGATAACACAAAGTCGGGCCAACGTCCTGACTTTC. Translated: CGKQPRITQSRANVLTF.